The clone carrying this T cell receptor (beta chain) was seen repeatedly, ten times or more. Its target is not known. With iRepertoire HTBI primers and Arm-PCR of CDR3 regions, TCR beta libraries were built. One entry per CDR3 protein, called by TCRdb with MiXCR from the multiplex PCR reads. The table records about 310,000 distinct CDR3 sequences, around 20% of them present only once. The sample originates from a study of regulatory T cells in long-lasting Graves disease. For the study at large: Graves' disease counted as persistent after over 5 years of antithyroid drugs with positive TSH receptor antibodies. Study results and limitations: Study was limited to peripheral blood, excluding thyroid tissue. Persistent-disease Graves' patients showed less TCR diversity than new cases. New patients shared fewer public clonotypes (966) than persistent patients did (roughly 2,700).

Stated time point: persistent/refractory GD, antithyroid drugs over 5 years with positive TRAb. RNA extracted from PBMCs served as the sequencing template. The CDR3 covers 16 residues. CDR1 and CDR2 (germline): KGHSH, LQKENI. Trimming removed 3 bases at V and 0 bases at J, with 9 bases between. This TCR came from a female donor with Graves disease. Here the sequenced sample was peripheral blood mononuclear cells (PBMCs), taken when the disease was refractory, from a patient treated with antithyroid drugs. The chain carries TRBV18 and TRBJ1-6; D perhaps matches TRBD1 (6 bases). CDR3 bases: TGTGCCAGCTCACCGGAACAGGGCTCCTATAATTCACCCCTCCACTTT. It encodes CASSPEQGSYNSPLHF.